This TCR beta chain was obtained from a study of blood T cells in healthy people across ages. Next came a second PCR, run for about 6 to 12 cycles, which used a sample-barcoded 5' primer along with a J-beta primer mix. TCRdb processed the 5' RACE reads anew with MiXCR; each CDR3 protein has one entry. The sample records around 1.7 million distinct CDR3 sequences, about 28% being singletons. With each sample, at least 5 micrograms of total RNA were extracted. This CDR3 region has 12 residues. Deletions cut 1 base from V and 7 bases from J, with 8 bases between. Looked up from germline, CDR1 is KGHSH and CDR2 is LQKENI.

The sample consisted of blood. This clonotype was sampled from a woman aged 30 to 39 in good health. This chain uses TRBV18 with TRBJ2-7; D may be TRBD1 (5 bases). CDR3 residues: CASSPQDREQYF. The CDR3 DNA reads TGTGCCAGCTCACCACAAGACAGAGAGCAGTACTTC.